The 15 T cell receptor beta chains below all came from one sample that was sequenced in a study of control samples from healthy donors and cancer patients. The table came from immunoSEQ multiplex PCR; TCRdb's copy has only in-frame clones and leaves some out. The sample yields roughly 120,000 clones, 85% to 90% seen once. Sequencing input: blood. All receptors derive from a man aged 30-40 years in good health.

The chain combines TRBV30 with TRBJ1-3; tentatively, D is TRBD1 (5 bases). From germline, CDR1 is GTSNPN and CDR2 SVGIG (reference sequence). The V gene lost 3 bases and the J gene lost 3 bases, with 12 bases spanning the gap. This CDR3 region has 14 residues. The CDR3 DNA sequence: TGTGCCTGGAGCGGGACCACCCTTGGAAACACCATATATTTT. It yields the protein CAWSGTTLGNTIYF. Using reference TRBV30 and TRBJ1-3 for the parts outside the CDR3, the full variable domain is SQTIHQWPATLVQPVGSPLSLECTVEGTSNPNLYWYRQAAGRGLQLLFYSVGIGQISSEVPQNLSASRPQDRQFILSSKKLLLSDSGFYLCAWSGTTLGNTIYFGEGSWLTVV.

CDR3 bases: TGCGCCAGCAGCATGGGGTCCGGGCTAAACATTCAGTACTTC. Its protein is CASSMGSGLNIQYF. The rearrangement links TRBV5-1 to TRBJ2-4; the D is unclear. V was cut by 4 bases and J by 6 bases, with 14 bases left in between. Germline CDR1 reads SGHRS; CDR2 reads YFSETQ. The CDR3 has 14 amino acids.

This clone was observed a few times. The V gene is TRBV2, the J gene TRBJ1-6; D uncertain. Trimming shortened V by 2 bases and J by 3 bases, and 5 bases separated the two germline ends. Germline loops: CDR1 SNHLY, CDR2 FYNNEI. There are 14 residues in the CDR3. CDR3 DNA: TGTGCCAGCAGTGAACAGGACTATAATTCACCCCTCCACTTT. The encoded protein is CASSEQDYNSPLHF.

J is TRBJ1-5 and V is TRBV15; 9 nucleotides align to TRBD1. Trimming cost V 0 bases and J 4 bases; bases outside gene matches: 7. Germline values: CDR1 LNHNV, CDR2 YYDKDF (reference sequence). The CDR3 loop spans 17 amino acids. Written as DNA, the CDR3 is TGTGCCACCAGCAGAGACCAGACAGGGGGGAATAATCAGCCCCAGCATTTT. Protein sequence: CATSRDQTGGNNQPQHF.

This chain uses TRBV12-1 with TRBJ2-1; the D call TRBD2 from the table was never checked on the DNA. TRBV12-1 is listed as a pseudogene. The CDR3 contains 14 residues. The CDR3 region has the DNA TGTGCCAGCAGCTCAAACGGGGCCTACAATGAGCAGTTCTTC. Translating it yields CASSSNGAYNEQFF.

CDR3 nucleotides: TGTGCCAGCAGCCCCTCGGAGGGTGCCACTGAAGCTTTCTTT. Translated: CASSPSEGATEAFF. The V call is TRBV3-1 (or the pseudogene TRBV3-2), the J call TRBJ1-1; no definite D call. The CDR3 length is 14 residues. V was clipped by 4 bases and J by 4 bases, with 13 bases between them. CDR1 LGHDT and CDR2 YNNKEL come from the germline V gene (reference sequence).

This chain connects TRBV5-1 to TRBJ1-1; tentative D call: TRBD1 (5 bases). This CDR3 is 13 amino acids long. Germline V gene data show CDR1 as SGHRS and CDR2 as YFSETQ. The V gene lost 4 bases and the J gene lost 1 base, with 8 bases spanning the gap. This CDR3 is CASSIGGNTEAFF. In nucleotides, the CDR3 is TGCGCCAGCAGCATTGGGGGGAACACTGAAGCTTTCTTT. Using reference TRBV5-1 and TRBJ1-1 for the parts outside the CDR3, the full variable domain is KAGVTQTPRYLIKTRGQQVTLSCSPISGHRSVSWYQQTPGQGLQFLFEYFSETQRNKGNFPGRFSGRQFSNSRSEMNVSTLELGDSALYLCASSIGGNTEAFFGQGTRLTVV.

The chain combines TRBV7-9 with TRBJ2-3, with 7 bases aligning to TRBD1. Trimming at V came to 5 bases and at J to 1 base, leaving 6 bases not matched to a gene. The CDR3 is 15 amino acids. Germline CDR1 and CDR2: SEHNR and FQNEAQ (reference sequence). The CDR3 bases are TGTGCCAGCAGCCAGGGGGTGGTTGGCACAGATACGCAGTATTTT. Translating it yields CASSQGVVGTDTQYF.

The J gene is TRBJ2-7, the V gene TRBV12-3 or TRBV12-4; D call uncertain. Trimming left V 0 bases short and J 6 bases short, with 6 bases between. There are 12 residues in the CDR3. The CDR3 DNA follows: TGTGCCAGCAGTTTAGCTCCCCCCGAGCAGTACTTC. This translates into CASSLAPPEQYF.

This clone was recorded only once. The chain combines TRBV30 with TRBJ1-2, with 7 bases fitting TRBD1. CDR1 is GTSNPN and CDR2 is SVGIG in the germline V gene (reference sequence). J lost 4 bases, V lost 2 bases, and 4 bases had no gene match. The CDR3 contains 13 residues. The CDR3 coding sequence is TGTGCCTGGAGTTACAGGGGATTCTATGGCTACACCTTC. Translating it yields CAWSYRGFYGYTF. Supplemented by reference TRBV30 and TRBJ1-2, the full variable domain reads SQTIHQWPATLVQPVGSPLSLECTVEGTSNPNLYWYRQAAGRGLQLLFYSVGIGQISSEVPQNLSASRPQDRQFILSSKKLLLSDSGFYLCAWSYRGFYGYTFGSGTRLTVV.

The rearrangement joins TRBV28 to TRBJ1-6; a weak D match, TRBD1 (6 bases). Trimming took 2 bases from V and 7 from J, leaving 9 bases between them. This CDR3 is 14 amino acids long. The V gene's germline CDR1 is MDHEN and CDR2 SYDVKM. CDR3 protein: CASSLTGRNSPLHF. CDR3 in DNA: TGTGCCAGCAGTTTAACAGGGAGGAATTCACCCCTCCACTTT.

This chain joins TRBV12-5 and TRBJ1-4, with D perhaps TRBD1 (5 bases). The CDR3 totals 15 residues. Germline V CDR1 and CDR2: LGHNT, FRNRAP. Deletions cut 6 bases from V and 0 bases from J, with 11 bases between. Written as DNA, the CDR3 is TGTGCTAGTGGCCACGGGGGGGCAACTAATGAAAAACTGTTTTTT. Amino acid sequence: CASGHGGATNEKLFF.

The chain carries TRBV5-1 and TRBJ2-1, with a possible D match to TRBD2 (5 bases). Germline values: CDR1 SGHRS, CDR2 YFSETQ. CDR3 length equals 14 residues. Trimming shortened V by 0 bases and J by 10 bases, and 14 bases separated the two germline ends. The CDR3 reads CASSLAGLSREQFF. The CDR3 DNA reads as TGCGCCAGCAGCTTGGCCGGACTTTCCAGGGAGCAGTTCTTC.

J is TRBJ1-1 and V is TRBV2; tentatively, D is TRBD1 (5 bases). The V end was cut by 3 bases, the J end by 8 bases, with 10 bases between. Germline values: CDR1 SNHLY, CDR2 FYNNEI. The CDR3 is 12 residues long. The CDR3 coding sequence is TGTGCCAGCAGTGAGGGGCGGGGAGAAGCTTTCTTT. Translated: CASSEGRGEAFF.

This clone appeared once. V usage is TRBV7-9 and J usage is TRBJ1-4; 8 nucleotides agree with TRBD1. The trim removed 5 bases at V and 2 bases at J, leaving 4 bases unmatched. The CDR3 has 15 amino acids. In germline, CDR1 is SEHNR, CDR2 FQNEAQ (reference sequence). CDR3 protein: CASSLDRATNEKLFF. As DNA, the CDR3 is TGTGCCAGCAGCCTGGACAGGGCGACTAATGAAAAACTGTTTTTT.